This TCR beta chain was recovered during a study of CD4 and CD8 cells across lung adenocarcinoma regions. TCRdb reanalysed the PCR reads using MiXCR and keeps one entry per CDR3 protein. The table shows approximately 12,000 distinct CDR3 sequences, with under 55% occurring only once. The patients had localized lung adenocarcinoma, a non-small cell subtype. This clonotype is classed as medium-sized. This TCR was recovered from a female donor with lung adenocarcinoma. The CD4 and CD8 labels of this study may be unreliable. Sequenced sample: CD8+ T cells from the margin of a lung tumor.

The DNA for the CDR3 is TGTGCCAGCAGCCCCGGGACAGGGAGAGGAGAGACCCAGTACTTC. The encoded protein is CASSPGTGRGETQYF. The chain joins TRBV6-4 to TRBJ2-5, with 9 bases matching TRBD1. V shed 6 bases and J 4 bases; nucleotides not matched to a gene: 9. The CDR3 runs 15 residues. In germline, CDR1 is MRHNA, CDR2 SNTAGT.